The following is a T cell receptor (beta chain) sequence with its context. Its antigen is undetermined. The CDR3 runs to 13 residues. Germline assignment: CDR1 SGHRS and CDR2 YFSETQ. Trimming cost V 4 bases and J 0 bases, with 7 bases left between them. Assay: immunoSEQ multiplex PCR; the TCRdb copy retains only in-frame clones and omits some. The sample has 120,000 to 150,000 clones, about 92% seen once; the top ten hold 1.5% to 2%. The data stem from a study of T cell responses to AZD1222 COVID-19 vaccine. Across the whole study: Recipients boosted at about 4 weeks or about 12 weeks are pooled. Overall study results and limits: Spike regions recognized by vaccine-associated CD4 TCRs spanned the protein, led by 160-218 and 743-854. Spike-specific TCR breadth rose after two AZD1222 doses, and depth rose as well. Seropositive at baseline were only a handful of AZD1222 recipients.

V and J are TRBV5-1 and TRBJ1-2; D is ambiguous. The sequenced sample was peripheral blood, obtained on day 0 of AZD1222 vaccination. The sequence came from an adult in good health. CDR3 region: CASSEGPNYGYTF. In nucleotides, the CDR3 is TGCGCCAGCAGCGAAGGGCCTAACTATGGCTACACCTTC.